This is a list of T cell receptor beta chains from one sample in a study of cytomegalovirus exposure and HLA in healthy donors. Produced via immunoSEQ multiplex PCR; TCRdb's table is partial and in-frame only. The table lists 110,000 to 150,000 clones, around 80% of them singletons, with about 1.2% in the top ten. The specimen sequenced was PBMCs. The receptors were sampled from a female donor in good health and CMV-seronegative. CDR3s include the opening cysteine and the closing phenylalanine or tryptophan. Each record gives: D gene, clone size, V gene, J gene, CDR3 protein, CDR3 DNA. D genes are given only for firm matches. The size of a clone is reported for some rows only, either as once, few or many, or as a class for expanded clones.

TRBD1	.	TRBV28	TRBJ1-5	CASSSGIFTGTGGLGNQPQHF	TGTGCCAGCAGTTCAGGAATCTTTACCGGGACAGGGGGCTTGGGCAATCAGCCCCAGCATTTT
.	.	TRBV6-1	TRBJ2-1	CASSEAYSSSYNEQFF	TGTGCCAGCAGTGAAGCTTACAGTAGCTCCTACAATGAGCAGTTCTTC
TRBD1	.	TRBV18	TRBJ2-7	CASSHDRAYEQYF	TGTGCCAGCTCACATGACAGGGCCTACGAGCAGTACTTC
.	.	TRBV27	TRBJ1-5	CASSLFGSGAENQPQHF	TGTGCCAGCAGTTTATTCGGTAGCGGGGCAGAGAATCAGCCCCAGCATTTT
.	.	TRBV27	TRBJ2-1	CASSLTSLDQQFF	TGTGCCAGCAGCCTCACTAGCCTAGATCAGCAGTTCTTC
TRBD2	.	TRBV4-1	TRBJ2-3	CASSSARGRGGRLDTQYF	TGCGCCAGCAGCTCGGCCCGGGGGCGCGGCGGGAGGCTAGATACGCAGTATTTT
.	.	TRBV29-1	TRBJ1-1	CSVERWNTEAFF	TGCAGCGTTGAACGTTGGAACACTGAAGCTTTCTTT
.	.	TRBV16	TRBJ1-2	CASSQAVDGYTF	TGTGCCAGCAGCCAAGCAGTCGATGGCTACACCTTC
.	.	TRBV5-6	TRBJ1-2	CASSLSYGVENYGYTF	TGTGCCAGCAGCTTGAGTTACGGAGTGGAAAACTATGGCTACACCTTC
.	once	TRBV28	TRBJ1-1	CASSSGPTGAFF	TGTGCCAGCAGTTCCGGCCCCACGGGAGCTTTCTTT
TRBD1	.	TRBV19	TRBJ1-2	CASSILPFDRDYGYTF	TGTGCCAGTAGTATACTCCCGTTTGACAGGGATTATGGCTACACCTTC
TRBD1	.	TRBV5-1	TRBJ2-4	CARYRGGLQYF	TGCGCGAGGTACAGGGGCGGACTTCAGTACTTC
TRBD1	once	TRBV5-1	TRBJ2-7	CASSLFTGQRYEQYF	TGCGCCAGCAGCCTATTCACGGGACAGCGCTACGAGCAGTACTTC
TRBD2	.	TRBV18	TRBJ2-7	CASSPPLGGPSGSYEQYF	TGTGCCAGCTCACCACCCCTGGGCGGGCCTAGCGGATCCTACGAGCAGTACTTC
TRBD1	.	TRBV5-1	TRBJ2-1	CASSWTGNEQFF	TGCGCCAGCAGTTGGACAGGGAATGAGCAGTTCTTC
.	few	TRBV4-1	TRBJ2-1	CASSQDRTAGRQFF	TGCGCCAGCAGCCAAGATCGGACTGCGGGGCGGCAGTTCTTC
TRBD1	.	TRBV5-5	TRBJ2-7	CASSWGQGLSYEQYF	TGTGCCAGCAGCTGGGGACAGGGGCTCTCCTACGAGCAGTACTTC
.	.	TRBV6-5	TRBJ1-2	CASSYSGRNYGYTF	TGTGCCAGCAGTTACTCGGGCAGAAACTATGGCTACACCTTC
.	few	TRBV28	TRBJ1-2	CASSLLGPRHSGVGYTF	TGTGCCAGCAGTTTATTGGGGCCCAGGCATTCAGGGGTTGGCTACACCTTC
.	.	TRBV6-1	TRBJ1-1	CASSAWWRPMNTEAFF	TGTGCCAGCAGTGCCTGGTGGAGACCTATGAACACTGAAGCTTTCTTT
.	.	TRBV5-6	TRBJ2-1	CASSANNEQFF	TGTGCCAGCAGCGCGAACAATGAGCAGTTCTTC
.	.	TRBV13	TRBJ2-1	CASSLRAAGPVNEQFF	TGTGCCAGCAGCTTAAGGGCGGCAGGGCCGGTCAATGAGCAGTTCTTC
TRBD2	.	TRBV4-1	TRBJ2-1	CASSQSTSASYNEQFF	TGCGCCAGCAGCCAATCCACTAGCGCCTCCTACAATGAGCAGTTCTTC
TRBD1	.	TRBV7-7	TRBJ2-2	CASSWTGDTGELFF	TGTGCTAGCAGCTGGACAGGGGACACCGGGGAGCTGTTTTTT
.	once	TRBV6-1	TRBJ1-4	CASTSDFPNEKLFF	TGTGCCAGCACCTCGGACTTCCCTAATGAAAAACTGTTTTTT
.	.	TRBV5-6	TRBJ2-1	CASSLEAVYNEQFF	TGTGCCAGCAGCTTGGAAGCGGTCTACAATGAGCAGTTCTTC